The next 24 T cell receptor beta chains were all read from a single sample in a study of tumor and adjacent non-tumor tissue in lung cancer. This sample's RNA came from whole unsorted tissue. TCRbeta libraries were built with three rounds of nested PCR, modified from ARM-PCR. TCRdb re-derived calls from the multiplex PCR reads in MiXCR, one entry per CDR3 protein. The sample consists of 200,000 to 250,000 distinct CDR3 sequences, 71% of them appearing once. Sequencing was performed on lung tumor tissue. The origin of the receptors is a man between 60 and 75 years old with non-small cell lung cancer.

Notes on this clonotype: A junction boundary mismatches the germline segment, possibly from a read error. The chain has TRBV6-5 and TRBJ1-2; a weak D match, TRBD1 (5 bases). The germline V gene has CDR1 MNHEY and CDR2 SVGAGI. The CDR3 covers 17 residues. The CDR3: CASRTGGLNPRGYAYTF. CDR3 bases: TGTGCCAGCAGGACCGGGGGGTTGAATCCGCGGGGCTATGCCTACACCTTT.

This clonotype has a handful of counts. The chain has TRBV7-3 and TRBJ2-3; a weak D match, TRBD1 (5 bases). Trimming shortened V by 6 bases and J by 1 base, and 11 bases separated the two germline ends. Germline V gene lookup returns CDR1 SGHTA and CDR2 FQGTGA. The CDR3 is made up of 14 amino acids. The CDR3 sequence is CASSTPGRTDTQYF. The CDR3 region has the DNA TGTGCCAGCAGTACCCCAGGGCGCACAGATACGCAGTATTTT.

On this clonotype: A read error may produce the germline difference seen at one junction end. J is TRBJ1-6 and V is TRBV20-1; no clear D gene. This CDR3 region has 14 residues. The V gene's germline CDR1 is DFQATT and CDR2 SNEGSKA (reference sequence). CDR3 nucleotides: TGCAGTGCTAGAGATAAAGGGAATAATTCATCCCTCCACTTT. Translating it yields CSARDKGNNSSLHF.

The chain recombines TRBV12-5 with TRBJ2-7, with D perhaps TRBD2 (5 bases). There are 12 residues in the CDR3. Germline lookup yields CDR1 LGHNT and CDR2 FRNRAP. The V and J ends lost 3 bases and 7 bases respectively, with 10 bases between them. The CDR3 DNA sequence: TGTGCTAGTGGTTTTTGGGGAGAGGAGCAGTACTTC. This encodes CASGFWGEEQYF.

This clonotype was found many times. The chain uses TRBV4-1 and TRBJ2-1; no clear D gene. V gave up 2 bases and J gave up 5 bases, with 13 bases separating them. The CDR3 loop spans 15 amino acids. Germline V lookup: CDR1 MGHRA, CDR2 YSYEKL. In nucleotides, the CDR3 is TGCGCCAGCAGCCAATCACAGACGATTGACAATGAGCAGTTCTTC. Encoded protein: CASSQSQTIDNEQFF.

Worth noting for this clonotype: One end of the junction varies from germline; a read error may be responsible. The chain couples TRBV4-3 to TRBJ2-2; D not resolved. Germline V gene data show CDR1 as LGHNA and CDR2 as YSLEER. The CDR3 spans 16 residues. CDR3 loop: CATSQEYRTNTGELFF. The CDR3 DNA is TGCGCCACCAGCCAAGAATACAGAACGAACACCGGGGAGCTGTTTTTT.

V usage is TRBV5-4 and J usage is TRBJ1-1; possible D gene TRBD1, 5 bases. Trimming cost V 5 bases and J 2 bases, with 13 bases left between them. Germline loops: CDR1 SGHNT, CDR2 YYREEE (reference sequence). CDR3 size: 14 residues. The CDR3 DNA sequence: TGTGCCAGCAGAGAGGGGTTTGGAAACACTGAAGCTTTCTTT. Amino acids: CASREGFGNTEAFF.

A single count supports this clonotype. Given a much more abundant clone one base away, this may be a read error. The chain has TRBV12-3 or TRBV12-4 and TRBJ1-2, with D unresolved. Trimming removed 1 base at V and 2 bases at J, with 11 bases between. This CDR3 region has 15 residues. The CDR3 DNA reads as TGTGCCAGCAGTTTAGGGAGAGGCTCAAACTATGGCTACACCTTC. Its protein product is CASSLGRGSNYGYTF.

This clonotype showed up just a few times. Germline is not matched at one junction end, which may reflect a read error. The rearrangement links TRBV14 to TRBJ1-1; 9 positions agree with TRBD1. The CDR3 covers 15 residues. Germline V gene data show CDR1 as SGHDN and CDR2 as FVKESK. CDR3 sequence reads: CASSRTGAGNTEAFF. DNA of the CDR3: TGTGCCAGCAGCAGGACAGGGGCCGGGAACACTGAAGCCTTCTTT.

Details on this clonotype: Mismatch with germline at one junction end may stem from a read error. V is TRBV11-2 and J is TRBJ2-7; D remains ambiguous. Per germline, CDR1 SGHAT and CDR2 FQNNGV. The CDR3 extends over 14 amino acids. CDR3 DNA: TGTGCCAGCACCTTAGTCGGCATCTCCTACGAGCAGTACTTC. It is translated as CASTLVGISYEQYF.

The chain employs TRBV4-3 and TRBJ2-5; 8 nucleotides match TRBD2. CDR1 and CDR2 (germline): LGHNA, YSLEER. V shed 0 bases and J 4 bases; nucleotides not matched to a gene: 10. The CDR3 extends over 17 amino acids. CDR3 nucleotides: TGCGCCAGCAGCCAAGAACAAGCGGGGGACGAGGGAGAGACCCAGTACTTC. Protein product: CASSQEQAGDEGETQYF.

With respect to this clonotype: A junction boundary mismatches the germline segment, possibly from a read error. This chain connects TRBV20-1 to TRBJ2-7; D unresolved. The germline CDR1 and CDR2 sequences are DFQATT and SNEGSKA (reference sequence). The CDR3 has 12 amino acids. The DNA for the CDR3 is TGCAGTGCTAGAGAGAACAGTGGCGAGCAATACTTC. Protein product: CSARENSGEQYF.

This sequence joins TRBV29-1 and TRBJ2-2; D remains unclear. Per the germline V gene, CDR1 is SQVTM and CDR2 is ANQGSEA. Deletions cut 6 bases from V and 5 bases from J, with 13 bases between. The CDR3 is 13 residues long. This chain's CDR3 is CSVGTLWTGELFF. Here the CDR3 DNA reads TGCAGCGTCGGCACCCTGTGGACCGGGGAGCTGTTTTTT.

Regarding this clonotype: This may come from a read error, since a much larger clone is one base off. It is likely a read error, because the conserved phenylalanine at the end of the CDR3 is missing. The V call is TRBV12-3 or TRBV12-4, the J call TRBJ1-1; weak D call: TRBD1 (6 bases). V was pared by 6 bases and J by 4 bases, with 15 bases between. This CDR3 has 14 residues. The CDR3: CASSLASGVTEAFV. CDR3 sequence (DNA): TGTGCCAGCAGCCTAGCCTCAGGGGTCACTGAAGCTTTCGTT.

V is TRBV5-4 and J is TRBJ2-4; maybe TRBD1 (5 bases). The CDR3 runs to 17 residues. Germline V CDR1 and CDR2: SGHNT, YYREEE (reference sequence). Trimming took 0 bases from V and 2 from J, leaving 15 bases between them. CDR3 coding DNA: TGTGCCAGCAGCTTGGACGTAGGTGGGGCGACCAAAAACATTCAGTACTTC. This codes for CASSLDVGGATKNIQYF.

V gene TRBV29-1 combines with J gene TRBJ2-7; D is unclear. This CDR3 has 14 amino acids. From germline, CDR1 is SQVTM and CDR2 ANQGSEA. V shed 5 bases and J shed 1 base, with 15 bases lying between them. DNA for the CDR3: TGCAGCGTTTCGAACACGGGTCTTTCCTACGAGCAGTACTTC. Translated, it gives CSVSNTGLSYEQYF.

This clonotype was counted once. The chain links TRBV24-1 to TRBJ2-1; 12 bases map to TRBD2. The CDR3 consists of 18 residues. Germline loops: CDR1 KGHDR, CDR2 SFDVKD. Unmatched junction bases numbered 10, after V lost 3 bases and J lost 5 bases. CDR3 protein: CATSDPGLAGRGNNEQFF. In nucleotides, the CDR3 is TGTGCCACCAGTGATCCTGGACTAGCGGGAAGGGGAAACAATGAGCAGTTCTTC.

On this clonotype: Given a much more abundant clone one base away, this may be a read error. This rearrangement joins TRBV20-1 to TRBJ1-1; D gene uncertain. This CDR3 has 14 residues. Germline CDR1 reads DFQATT; CDR2 reads SNEGSKA (reference sequence). The CDR3 coding sequence is TGCAGTGCTAGAGATCAGAGACGATCGGCTGAAGATTTCTTT. Its protein is CSARDQRRSAEDFF.

This chain links TRBV5-6 with TRBJ1-6; D gene ambiguous. The V end was cut by 1 base, the J end by 5 bases, with 13 bases between. The germline V gene encodes CDR1 SGHDT and CDR2 YYEEEE. The CDR3 totals 16 residues. The CDR3 loop is CASSLSPRVDNSPLHF. Here the CDR3 DNA reads TGTGCCAGCAGCTTGAGCCCCAGAGTGGATAATTCACCCCTCCACTTT.

In its sample, this clonotype was seen a few times. A read error is possible here, since a much larger clone lies one base away. Since no conserved phenylalanine or tryptophan closes the CDR3, a read error is the likely cause. The V and J genes are TRBV29-1 and TRBJ2-7, with no clear D. CDR3 size: 13 residues. Germline CDR1 and CDR2: SQVTM and ANQGSEA. V lost 0 bases and J 4 bases, leaving 10 bases between the germline ends. CDR3 sequence: CSVEDRPRYEQYI. CDR3 DNA: TGCAGCGTTGAAGATCGGCCCAGATACGAGCAGTACATC.

Of note for this clonotype: This may be a read error: a much more frequent sequence differs by one nucleotide. The V call is TRBV11-2, the J call TRBJ2-5; possibly TRBD2 for D (5 bases). The CDR3 extends over 12 amino acids. Germline CDR1 SGHAT, CDR2 FQNNGV. CDR3 amino acids: CASSLEWETKYF. Written as DNA, the CDR3 is TGTGCCAGCAGCTTAGAGTGGGAGACCAAGTACTTC.

As concerns this clonotype: Relative to the germline gene, one junction end is altered; a read error may explain this. This sequence joins TRBV20-1 and TRBJ2-3; the D is unclear. There are 14 residues in the CDR3. Germline CDR1 is DFQATT and CDR2 is SNEGSKA (reference sequence). Here the CDR3 reads CTANGDIGTETQYF. The CDR3 region has the DNA TGCACTGCCAATGGAGATATAGGCACAGAAACGCAGTATTTT.

Only one count was recorded for this clonotype. This may stem from a read error, because a much larger clone lies one nucleotide away. The chain employs TRBV5-5 and TRBJ1-2; the D gene is possibly TRBD1 (5 bases). Trimming left V 3 bases short and J 1 base short, with 10 bases between. There are 14 residues in the CDR3. Germline lookup yields CDR1 SGHKS and CDR2 YYEKEE (reference sequence). CDR3 sequence reads: CASSWGRNNYGYTF. DNA for the CDR3: TGTGCCAGCAGCTGGGGACGGAATAACTATGGCTACACCTTC.

A note on this clonotype: This may be a read error, as it is one base from a much larger clone. The chain combines TRBV23-1 with TRBJ2-7, with 8 bases that match TRBD1. TRBV23-1 is assigned to the ORF class and has an uncertain function. The V segment lost 7 bases and the J segment 2 bases; nucleotides outside the gene matches: 7. The CDR3 sequence is 14 residues long. The CDR3 bases are TGCGCCAGCAATAGGACAGGGCTCCCCTACGAGCAGTACTTC. Protein sequence: CASNRTGLPYEQYF.